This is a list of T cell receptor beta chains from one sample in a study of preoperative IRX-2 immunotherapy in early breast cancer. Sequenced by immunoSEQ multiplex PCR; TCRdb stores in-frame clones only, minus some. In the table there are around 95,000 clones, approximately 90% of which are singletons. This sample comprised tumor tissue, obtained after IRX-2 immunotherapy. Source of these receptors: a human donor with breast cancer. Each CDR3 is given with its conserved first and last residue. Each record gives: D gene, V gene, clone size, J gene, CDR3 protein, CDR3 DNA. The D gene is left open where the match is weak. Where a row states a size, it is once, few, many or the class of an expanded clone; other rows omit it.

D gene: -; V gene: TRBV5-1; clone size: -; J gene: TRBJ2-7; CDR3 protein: CASSFPGGSYEQYF; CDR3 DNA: TGCGCCAGCAGCTTCCCCGGGGGCTCCTACGAGCAGTACTTC
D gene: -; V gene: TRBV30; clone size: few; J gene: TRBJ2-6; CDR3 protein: CAYSQRGGFSGANVLTF; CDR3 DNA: TGTGCCTATTCCCAGAGGGGCGGATTCTCTGGGGCCAACGTCCTGACTTTC
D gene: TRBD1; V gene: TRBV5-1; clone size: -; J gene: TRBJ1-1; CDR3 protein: CASSSTGGLNTEAFF; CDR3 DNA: TGCGCCAGCAGCTCCACAGGGGGTTTGAACACTGAAGCTTTCTTT
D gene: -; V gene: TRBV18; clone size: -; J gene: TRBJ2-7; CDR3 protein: CASSTAEGWGEQYF; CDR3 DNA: TGTGCCAGCTCAACCGCCGAGGGATGGGGGGAGCAGTACTTC
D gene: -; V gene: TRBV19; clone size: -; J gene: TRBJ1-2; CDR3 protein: CASSQDTVNYGYTF; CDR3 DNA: TGTGCCAGTTCCCAGGACACCGTTAACTATGGCTACACCTTC
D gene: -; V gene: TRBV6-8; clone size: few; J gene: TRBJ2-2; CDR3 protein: CASTDVGDLDTGELFF; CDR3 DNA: TGTGCCAGCACCGACGTGGGGGACCTGGACACCGGGGAGCTGTTTTTT
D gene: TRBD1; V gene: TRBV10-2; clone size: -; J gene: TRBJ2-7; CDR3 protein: CASSDKTGARYEQYF; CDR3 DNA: TGCGCCAGCAGTGACAAAACAGGGGCCAGGTACGAGCAGTACTTC
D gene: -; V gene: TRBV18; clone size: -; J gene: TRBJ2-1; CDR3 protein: CASSPPLRREQFF; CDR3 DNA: TGTGCCAGCTCACCACCGTTACGGAGGGAGCAGTTCTTC
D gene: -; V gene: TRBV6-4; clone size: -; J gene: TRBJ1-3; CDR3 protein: CASSEAGRVGNTIYF; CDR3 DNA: TGTGCCAGCAGTGAAGCGGGCAGGGTCGGAAACACCATATATTTT
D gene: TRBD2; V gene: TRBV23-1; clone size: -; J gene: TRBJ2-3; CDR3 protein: CASSLRATSGSTNTQYF; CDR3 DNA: TGCGCCAGCAGCCTCCGGGCCACTAGCGGGAGTACGAATACGCAGTATTTT